This is a list of T cell receptor beta chains from one sample in a study of T cell responses to AZD1222 COVID-19 vaccine. Assay: immunoSEQ multiplex PCR; the TCRdb copy retains only in-frame clones and omits some. The sample has some 130,000 clones, 80% to 90% seen once. The sequencing used peripheral blood, collected 28 days after the second AZD1222 dose. The receptors were sampled from an adult who received the AZD1222 COVID-19 vaccine. The CDR3 runs from the conserved cysteine through the conserved F or W. The order of the fields is V gene, J gene, CDR3 protein.

>TRBV30|TRBJ2-7
CAWSVGGTHNGPALGVEQYF
>TRBV7-6|TRBJ2-6
CASTSPNGGYMSGANVLTF
>TRBV12-3/TRBV12-4|TRBJ2-2
CASSLGVGELFF
>TRBV7-9|TRBJ2-1
CASSPVGTSVNEQFF
>TRBV6-5|TRBJ1-4
CASSYIGTGTPGKLFF
>TRBV4-3|TRBJ2-6
CASSPGTGANVLTF
>TRBV5-1|TRBJ1-2
CASSPEGKDGYTF
>TRBV5-6|TRBJ1-2
CASSFIQSYGYTF
>TRBV6-4|TRBJ2-1
CASSRLAGPFNEQFF
>TRBV7-3|TRBJ2-1
CASSLMREPYNEQFF
>TRBV7-6|TRBJ2-2
CASSLSGANTGELFF
>TRBV3-1/TRBV3-2|TRBJ2-5
CASSYSGAETQYF
>TRBV5-1|TRBJ1-3
CASCFDGGNTIYF
>TRBV6-1|TRBJ1-2
CASSEGTGGARGGYTF
>TRBV11-2|TRBJ2-7
CASSLASSYEQYF
>TRBV7-2|TRBJ2-7
CASSLLTGSPLEQYF
>TRBV19|TRBJ1-4
CASLDRAEKLFF
>TRBV6-1|TRBJ1-3
CASSEVYGNTIYF
>TRBV30|TRBJ1-1
CAWSRTLLATEAFF
>TRBV11-2|TRBJ2-7
CASSLRPASGRSYEQYF
>TRBV5-1|TRBJ1-2
CASSSGSTGGSVWGYTF
>TRBV18|TRBJ2-1
CASSTGGSYNEQFF
>TRBV10-2|TRBJ2-1
CASSEGGLTQQFF
>TRBV4-3|TRBJ2-5
CASSLMKGQETQYF
>TRBV6-5|TRBJ1-2
CASGSGGWSYGYTF
>TRBV10-1|TRBJ2-1
CASSDPRGGLSYNEQFF
>TRBV4-1|TRBJ1-5
CASSQERYNQPQHF
>TRBV7-9|TRBJ1-6
CASSYDASSPLHF
>TRBV30|TRBJ1-6
CAWSVGTGASPLHF
>TRBV6-5|TRBJ1-2
CASSYSLEFNYGYTF
>TRBV3-1/TRBV3-2|TRBJ1-2
CASSPPTGVLNYGYTF
>TRBV9|TRBJ2-7
CASSPHWGPDYEQYF
>TRBV10-1|TRBJ2-2
CASAPRPTSGTSSGGLFF
>TRBV30|TRBJ2-7
CAWSVRGPPDEQYF
>TRBV5-1|TRBJ2-2
CASSLEGNTGELFF
>TRBV6-5|TRBJ1-1
CASSYSSATANTEAFF
>TRBV2|TRBJ2-3
CASTQSLATDTQYF
>TRBV19|TRBJ1-3
CASTPRGGPSGNTIYF
>TRBV2|TRBJ1-5
CASRGSRTGIYQPQHF
>TRBV7-2|TRBJ2-6
CASSLAPIGSGANVLTF
>TRBV19|TRBJ1-1
CASRSEAVNRDSEAFF
>TRBV7-9|TRBJ1-2
CASSLEGGSYTF
>TRBV7-2|TRBJ1-5
CASSPYSSERGQPQHF
>TRBV7-8|TRBJ1-4
CASSLRQGWTEKLFF
>TRBV19|TRBJ2-1
CASSLFKAGVSNEQFF